This is a list of T cell receptor beta chains from one sample in a study of cytomegalovirus exposure and HLA in healthy donors. The data were produced by immunoSEQ multiplex PCR, yet TCRdb's version contains in-frame clones alone and is incomplete. The sample contains about 150,000 clones, more than 75% of which appear only once. Sequenced: PBMCs. The receptors originated from a young man in good health and CMV-seropositive. The CDR3 runs from the conserved cysteine through the conserved F or W. Each record gives: J gene, D gene, clone size, V gene, CDR3 DNA, CDR3 protein. D genes are given only for firm matches. Clone size is not always given. Where it is, it says once, few, many or a class for expanded clones.

TRBJ2-2,TRBD2,NA,TRBV5-1,TGCGCCAGCAGCGAAGCTAGCGGGACCCATCAATACACCGGGGAGCTGTTTTTT,CASSEASGTHQYTGELFF
TRBJ2-2,NA,NA,TRBV6-5,TGTGCCAGCAACCCAAGGGGGTCAGTGGCCGGGGAGCTGTTTTTT,CASNPRGSVAGELFF
TRBJ2-1,TRBD2,NA,TRBV11-2,TGTGCCAGCAGCACGAGGGGACTAGCGGGAGGGTTTCCTAATGATGAGCAGTTCTTC,CASSTRGLAGGFPNDEQFF
TRBJ1-3,TRBD1,NA,TRBV2,TGTGCCAGCAACAGGGGAGTCTCTGGAAACACCATATATTTT,CASNRGVSGNTIYF
TRBJ2-7,NA,NA,TRBV27,TGTGCCAGCAGTTTAAGGGAGAGCTCCTACGAGCAGTACTTC,CASSLRESSYEQYF
TRBJ2-1,NA,NA,TRBV6-5,TGTGCCAGCAGTTATAGTCTTGAGCAGTTCTTC,CASSYSLEQFF
TRBJ2-7,TRBD2,NA,TRBV5-4,TGTGCCAGCAGCCGGACTAGCGGGAGGGACCTCGGGTACGAGCAGTACTTC,CASSRTSGRDLGYEQYF
TRBJ2-7,TRBD2,NA,TRBV7-6,TGTGCCAGCAGCTTAGCTGGGCCTAGCGGGCGACCTTACGAGCAGTACTTC,CASSLAGPSGRPYEQYF
TRBJ2-7,NA,NA,TRBV27,TGTGCCAGCAGTTTGAAGAGGGTTTCGAACTACGAGCAGTACTTC,CASSLKRVSNYEQYF
TRBJ1-2,TRBD1,NA,TRBV7-2,TGCGCCAGCAGCATGACAGGGTCCTATGGCTACACCTTC,CASSMTGSYGYTF
TRBJ1-2,TRBD1,NA,TRBV5-1,TGCGCCAGCAGCTTGACAGGGGAGATAGGCTACACCTTC,CASSLTGEIGYTF
TRBJ1-5,NA,once,TRBV6-6,TGTGCCAGCAGTTACTCCCGGGGGAAGCAGCCCCAGCATTTT,CASSYSRGKQPQHF
TRBJ2-6,NA,NA,TRBV11-3,TGTGCCAGCAGCTTAGAACCAGGGGGGGCCAACGTCCTGACTTTC,CASSLEPGGANVLTF
TRBJ1-3,NA,NA,TRBV2,TGTGCCAGCCGGGGAGCTGGAAACACCATATATTTT,CASRGAGNTIYF
TRBJ1-1,NA,once,TRBV30,TGTGCCTCCCCGGTCGGGGGGGTTACAACTTTCTTT,CASPVGGVTTFF
TRBJ2-1,NA,few,TRBV19,TGTGCCAGTAGTAGGCAGGGAAGCTCCTACAATGAGCAGTTCTTC,CASSRQGSSYNEQFF
TRBJ1-2,TRBD1,NA,TRBV6-1,TGTGCCAGCAGTCAAGGCAACAGGGGGCGGTGGAACTATGGCTACACCTTC,CASSQGNRGRWNYGYTF
TRBJ1-2,TRBD1,NA,TRBV18,TGTGCCAGCCTCCCGTCGGGGGACAGGGTAAACTATGGCTACACCTTC,CASLPSGDRVNYGYTF
TRBJ2-3,TRBD1,NA,TRBV18,TGTGCCAGCTCACGGACAGGGGGTATTGATACGCAGTATTTT,CASSRTGGIDTQYF
TRBJ2-1,TRBD2,NA,TRBV5-6,TGTGCCAGCAGCCGGGGGGGGAATGAGCAGTTCTTC,CASSRGGNEQFF
TRBJ2-2,NA,NA,TRBV6-5,TGTGCCAGCACCGGAAAAAGGGGCGCGGTCGGGGAGCTGTTTTTT,CASTGKRGAVGELFF
TRBJ2-1,TRBD2,NA,TRBV28,TGTGCCAGCTTAGCGGGAGGGTACAATGAGCAGTTCTTC,CASLAGGYNEQFF
TRBJ2-3,NA,NA,TRBV30,TGTGCCTGGAGTGAGTTAGCGGCTAGCACAGATACGCAGTATTTT,CAWSELAASTDTQYF
TRBJ2-3,NA,NA,TRBV5-1,TGCGCCAGCAGCCTTAGCACAGATACGCAGTATTTT,CASSLSTDTQYF
TRBJ1-5,NA,NA,TRBV16,TGTGCCAGCAGCCATGCGCTGGCGGGAGTTAATCAGCCCCAGCATTTT,CASSHALAGVNQPQHF
TRBJ2-2,NA,NA,TRBV18,TGTGCCAGCTCACCAGCAGAGGGCACCGGGGAGCTGTTTTTT,CASSPAEGTGELFF
TRBJ1-2,NA,few,TRBV4-3,TGCGCCAGCAGCCAAGATCAGGGCTCAGCCTACACCTTC,CASSQDQGSAYTF
TRBJ1-2,TRBD1,NA,TRBV7-8,TGTGCCAGCAGCTCAGACCCGACAGGGGCGCGCTACACCTTC,CASSSDPTGARYTF
TRBJ1-1,NA,NA,TRBV28,TGTGCCAGCAGTTTGCCGGGTTCCGGGGGCACTGAAGCTTTCTTT,CASSLPGSGGTEAFF
TRBJ1-1,NA,NA,TRBV5-4,TGTGCCAGCAGCTCTCAAGGGGTCCTGGGGAACACTGAAGCTTTCTTT,CASSSQGVLGNTEAFF
TRBJ2-3,TRBD1,once,TRBV2,TGTGCCAGCAGGGACGACAGGGTCATGAAAGATACGCAGTATTTT,CASRDDRVMKDTQYF
TRBJ1-6,TRBD1,NA,TRBV7-9,TGTGCCAGCAGCTTAATCAGACAGGGGGCAAATAATTCACCCCTCCACTTT,CASSLIRQGANNSPLHF